This is a list of T cell receptor beta chains from one sample in a study of T cells expressing NK-cell markers. TCRdb re-called the 5' RACE reads and catalogs CDR3 proteins one per entry, DNA excluded. This table holds some 390,000 distinct CDR3 sequences. The specimen was blood T cells: a sorted CD56 or NKG2C T cell subset, CD4+ or CD8+ T cells, or bulk PBMC T cells (not recorded which). The receptor source for this set is a woman between 45 and 60 years old in good health. CDR3s include the opening cysteine and the closing phenylalanine or tryptophan.

j_call: TRBJ1-4; v_call: TRBV4-2; cdr3_aa: CASSQAGDRGLEKLFF
j_call: TRBJ2-5; v_call: TRBV6-1; cdr3_aa: CASSDWGAWGETQYF
j_call: TRBJ2-2; v_call: TRBV7-2; cdr3_aa: CASSLEGTSVTISGELFF
j_call: TRBJ1-1; v_call: TRBV18; cdr3_aa: CASSSGGRAGAFF
j_call: TRBJ1-2; v_call: TRBV12-3/TRBV12-4; cdr3_aa: CASSLGQGPYGYTF
j_call: TRBJ2-3; v_call: TRBV5-1; cdr3_aa: CASSPGDRGNTDTQYF
j_call: TRBJ2-3; v_call: TRBV18; cdr3_aa: CASSPFSTSTDTQYF
j_call: TRBJ1-1; v_call: TRBV4-1; cdr3_aa: CASSVAGRSTEAFF
j_call: TRBJ2-2; v_call: TRBV25-1; cdr3_aa: CATRRAGDTGELFF
j_call: TRBJ2-1; v_call: TRBV20-1; cdr3_aa: CSAKQFLRDNEQFF
j_call: TRBJ1-4; v_call: TRBV12-5; cdr3_aa: CASGSAGGIFGKLFF
j_call: TRBJ2-3; v_call: TRBV20-1; cdr3_aa: CSARTAGSSTDTQYF
j_call: TRBJ2-3; v_call: TRBV12-3/TRBV12-4; cdr3_aa: CASSLALGRVNTQYF
j_call: TRBJ2-7; v_call: TRBV7-9; cdr3_aa: CASSSHLRGSEQYF
j_call: TRBJ2-2; v_call: TRBV29-1; cdr3_aa: CSVRGTSNGELFF
j_call: TRBJ2-7; v_call: TRBV29-1; cdr3_aa: CSVESGSGEQYF
j_call: TRBJ2-1; v_call: TRBV20-1; cdr3_aa: CSASGGFTGALNEQFF
j_call: TRBJ1-1; v_call: TRBV12-3/TRBV12-4; cdr3_aa: CASGAVMNTEAFF
j_call: TRBJ2-5; v_call: TRBV5-1; cdr3_aa: CASSTDSQTQYF
j_call: TRBJ2-1; v_call: TRBV20-1; cdr3_aa: CSAPKGLGSYNEQFF
j_call: TRBJ2-5; v_call: TRBV10-3; cdr3_aa: CAISEGRGLQETQYF
j_call: TRBJ2-3; v_call: TRBV19; cdr3_aa: CASSMAQGIDTQYF
j_call: TRBJ2-1; v_call: TRBV24-1; cdr3_aa: CATLGGSSYNEQFF
j_call: TRBJ2-1; v_call: TRBV6-2/TRBV6-3; cdr3_aa: CASMRLLGQGTYNEQFF
j_call: TRBJ2-3; v_call: TRBV10-2; cdr3_aa: CASSVAGEGDTQYF
j_call: TRBJ2-2; v_call: TRBV4-2; cdr3_aa: CASSQGRIRNAGELFF
j_call: TRBJ2-3; v_call: TRBV20-1; cdr3_aa: CSARYVGGSQYF
j_call: TRBJ2-1; v_call: TRBV6-5; cdr3_aa: CASSPTLAEYNEQFF
j_call: TRBJ2-5; v_call: TRBV28; cdr3_aa: CASLGGPGETQYF
j_call: TRBJ2-2; v_call: TRBV5-1; cdr3_aa: CASSLAREMGTGELFF
j_call: TRBJ1-4; v_call: TRBV9; cdr3_aa: CASSVAATNEKLFF
j_call: TRBJ2-5; v_call: TRBV27; cdr3_aa: CASSSADDGVGETQYF
j_call: TRBJ1-2; v_call: TRBV30; cdr3_aa: CAWSVGRDYGYTF
j_call: TRBJ2-3; v_call: TRBV14; cdr3_aa: CASSHGRLAGVADTQYF
j_call: TRBJ1-1; v_call: TRBV20-1; cdr3_aa: CSARFLARGRNTEAFF
j_call: TRBJ2-2; v_call: TRBV7-9; cdr3_aa: CASSPRILVNTGELFF
j_call: TRBJ2-5; v_call: TRBV28; cdr3_aa: CASRDDTGKEETQYF
j_call: TRBJ2-2; v_call: TRBV7-2; cdr3_aa: CASSLAWGDRGGELFF
j_call: TRBJ2-7; v_call: TRBV4-1; cdr3_aa: CASSQVRHSYEQYF
j_call: TRBJ2-1; v_call: TRBV5-6; cdr3_aa: CASSLLAGGIYNEQFF
j_call: TRBJ2-7; v_call: TRBV5-1; cdr3_aa: CASKGPDEQYF
j_call: TRBJ2-1; v_call: TRBV9; cdr3_aa: CASSVVLAAKQFF
j_call: TRBJ1-3; v_call: TRBV20-1; cdr3_aa: CSARKGASGNTIYF
j_call: TRBJ1-4; v_call: TRBV20-1; cdr3_aa: CSASDSAKLFF
j_call: TRBJ1-3; v_call: TRBV7-3; cdr3_aa: CASSLRSGNTIYF
j_call: TRBJ1-3; v_call: TRBV4-2; cdr3_aa: CASSQDRGTLGNTIYF
j_call: TRBJ1-1; v_call: TRBV2; cdr3_aa: CASSEAKDRGTEAFF
j_call: TRBJ2-1; v_call: TRBV3-1; cdr3_aa: CASSQDRTDNEQFF
j_call: TRBJ2-2; v_call: TRBV10-3; cdr3_aa: CAIRRETGRSTGELFF
j_call: TRBJ2-2; v_call: TRBV5-1; cdr3_aa: CASRRGQSYTGELFF
j_call: TRBJ2-5; v_call: TRBV29-1; cdr3_aa: CSVSADSPRETQYF
j_call: TRBJ2-1; v_call: TRBV6-6; cdr3_aa: CASSYGGREINEQFF
j_call: TRBJ2-1; v_call: TRBV18; cdr3_aa: CASSPQFGVASNNEQFF
j_call: TRBJ1-1; v_call: TRBV4-1; cdr3_aa: CASSLFMDRENTEAFF
j_call: TRBJ2-2; v_call: TRBV4-2; cdr3_aa: CASSQGAAGAWELFF
j_call: TRBJ2-1; v_call: TRBV5-6; cdr3_aa: CASSFDPPSSYNEQFF
j_call: TRBJ2-5; v_call: TRBV10-3; cdr3_aa: CAISLQGQETQYF